The source of this T cell receptor (beta chain) is a study of cytomegalovirus exposure and HLA in healthy donors. Study-wide context: An analysis done earlier identified 95 million to 140 million unique TCR beta sequences from 200 million or so T cells.

The germline gives CDR1 SGHAT, CDR2 FQNNGV. J was trimmed by 9 bases and V by 1 base; bases with no gene match: 10. CDR3 size: 15 residues. These donors, healthy bone marrow donors, were studied. The study ran its PCR with 60 Vbeta and 13 Jbeta primers. Using immunoSEQ multiplex PCR, the repertoire was profiled, and TCRdb retains in-frame clones only, with some absent. The repertoire holds about 180,000 clones, 80% to 90% seen once, with 2.4% in the top ten. The chain employs TRBV11-2 and TRBJ2-7; 9 bases match TRBD2. The specimen was PBMCs. This TCR came from a male donor in good health and CMV-seronegative. CDR3 protein: CASSLASGALSGQYF. In DNA, the CDR3 is TGTGCCAGCAGCTTAGCTAGCGGGGCCTTATCCGGGCAGTACTTC. The complete variable domain, with remaining parts taken from reference TRBV11-2 and TRBJ2-7, reads EAGVAQSPRYKIIEKRQSVAFWCNPISGHATLYWYQQILGQGPKLLIQFQNNGVVDDSQLPKDRFSAERLKGVDSTLKIQPAKLEDSAVYLCASSLASGALSGQYFGPGTRLTVT.